This T cell receptor (beta chain) was profiled in a study of CD8+ T cells in alopecia areata. About the research overall: For 6 to 18 months, tofacitinib was taken, and 6 months off drug followed.

Individuals with alopecia areata gave both lesional scalp punch biopsies and peripheral blood for collection. cDNA reverse transcribed from extracted RNA served as the sequencing template. Generated by immunoSEQ multiplex PCR, the TCRdb table keeps only in-frame clones and is missing some. The sample lists some 150,000 clones, roughly 53% occurring once. The CDR3 length is 15 residues. In germline, CDR1 is MGHRA, CDR2 YSYEKL. The V end was cut by 0 bases, the J end by 9 bases, with 12 bases between. The study, taken as a whole, reports: The study also sequences resident alphabeta T cells of normal skin in scalp samples. Clonality was higher in lesional than normal scalp, especially in alopecia totalis/universalis.

Turning to this clone: What it binds is unknown.

The specimen was CD4+ T cells sorted from blood, collected at week 0. The source is a human donor with alopecia areata. V gene TRBV4-1 combines with J gene TRBJ1-6; D unclear. The CDR3 here is CASSQEGGSTSPLHF. CDR3 DNA: TGCGCCAGCAGCCAAGAAGGCGGCTCTACTTCACCCCTCCACTTT.